The T cell receptor beta chain described here comes from a study of identical twins. Study observations and caveats: Out-of-frame TCR alpha sharing observed in monozygotic twins exceeded model estimates.

Healthy Caucasians supplied all donations. Each cDNA held unique molecular identifiers, and template switching gave it a universal primer site. A single record per CDR3 protein comes from TCRdb applying MiXCR to the 5' RACE reads. The sample includes hundreds of thousands of distinct CDR3 sequences, 8% to 9% of them seen just once. Note on this clonotype: The antigen remains unidentified.

CDR1 SGHTA and CDR2 FQGNSA come from the germline V gene. V lost 5 bases, J lost 7 bases, and 15 bases stayed unmatched. CDR3 length equals 17 residues. These same data were also listed under a study on yellow fever vaccine responses in identical twins. That paper notes: Twins' vaccine T cell response reportedly gave the appearance of partial convergence and partial personalization.

The rearrangement links TRBV7-2 to TRBJ2-7; TRBD2 matches at 12 bases. This sequence was found in a woman aged 18-35 years in good health. Sequenced: PBMCs. The CDR3 loop is CASSQTTSGRWPREQYF. CDR3 in DNA: TGTGCCAGCAGCCAAACTACTAGCGGGAGGTGGCCGAGAGAGCAGTACTTC.